Presented here are 20 T cell receptor beta chains from one specimen sequenced in a study of beta chain features in type 1 diabetes. The whole isolated RNA underwent reverse transcription, so sequencing captured expressed TCRB transcripts. This table comes from immunoSEQ multiplex PCR, and its TCRdb copy is limited to in-frame clones, with some not included. The table lists 350,000 to 400,000 clones, over 13% of them singletons, with roughly 0.019% in the top ten. The sample consisted of naive CD4+ T cells from blood. All receptors derive from a woman aged 18-29 years in good health.

This clone was counted only a few times. The genes are TRBV7-9 and TRBJ2-5; TRBD1 aligns across 7 bases. The CDR3 has 14 residues. Germline CDR1 and CDR2: SEHNR and FQNEAQ (reference sequence). V shed 1 base and J 4 bases; nucleotides not matched to a gene: 3. The CDR3 is CASSLGDRRETQYF. For the CDR3, the DNA is TGTGCCAGCAGCTTAGGGGACAGAAGAGAGACCCAGTACTTC.

The chain recombines TRBV19 with TRBJ2-5, with 8 bases lining up with TRBD1. V lost 10 bases to trimming and J lost 1 base; unmatched junction nucleotides: 20. The CDR3 consists of 18 residues. CDR1 and CDR2 (germline): LNHDA, SQIVND (reference sequence). The CDR3 reads CATSWAARQGIFQETQYF. The DNA for the CDR3 is TGTGCCACCTCCTGGGCCGCGAGACAGGGGATCTTCCAAGAGACCCAGTACTTC.

This clone was detected only a few times. CDR3 in amino acids: CSVAHRLSEAQYF. The CDR3 bases are TGCAGCGTCGCCCACCGACTAAGTGAGGCCCAGTACTTC. The chain uses TRBV29-1 and TRBJ2-5, with D perhaps matching TRBD2 (5 bases). V was cut by 6 bases and J by 9 bases, with 20 bases left in between. The CDR3 runs to 13 residues. Germline values: CDR1 SQVTM, CDR2 ANQGSEA.

This clone has more than one count but fewer than ten. The chain has TRBV4-2 and TRBJ2-2, with D tentatively TRBD2 (6 bases). Trimming stripped 0 bases from V and 6 bases from J, with 8 bases between. The CDR3 is 14 residues long. The germline V gene has CDR1 LGHNA and CDR2 YNFKEQ. CDR3 sequence: CASSQDPGAGELFF. In DNA form, the CDR3 reads TGTGCCAGCAGCCAAGATCCGGGGGCCGGGGAGCTGTTTTTT.

The chain recombines TRBV5-1 with TRBJ2-5; 10 bases fit TRBD2. The CDR3 totals 17 residues. Germline assignment: CDR1 SGHRS and CDR2 YFSETQ. Unmatched junction bases numbered 5, after V lost 0 bases and J lost 0 bases. This CDR3 is CASSLAVGLAYQETQYF. DNA for the CDR3: TGCGCCAGCAGCTTGGCAGTGGGACTAGCGTACCAAGAGACCCAGTACTTC.

This clone was recorded a few times. V and J are TRBV30 and TRBJ1-5, with 9 bases matching TRBD1. Germline CDR1 is GTSNPN and CDR2 is SVGIG (reference sequence). The CDR3 runs 14 residues. Unmatched junction bases numbered 7, after V lost 4 bases and J lost 6 bases. CDR3 sequence: CAWNHVQGAQPQHF. The CDR3 DNA sequence: TGTGCCTGGAATCATGTACAGGGGGCTCAGCCCCAGCATTTT.

As for this clone: This sample includes further DNA sequences coding for the same CDR3. The DNA for the CDR3 is TGTGCCAGCAGCACGGGACTAGCGGCCTACGAGCAGTACTTC. This codes for CASSTGLAAYEQYF. The rearrangement uses TRBV7-2 and TRBJ2-7; 11 bases are a match to TRBD2. Looked up from germline, CDR1 is SGHTA and CDR2 is FQGNSA. The CDR3 has 14 residues. V lost 5 bases, J lost 2 bases, and 2 bases stayed unmatched.

V usage is TRBV27 and J usage is TRBJ2-3; maybe TRBD2 (6 bases). CDR1 is MNHEY, CDR2 SMNVEV, per germline (reference sequence). V was trimmed by 3 bases and J by 6 bases, leaving 16 bases between them. The CDR3 totals 15 residues. The CDR3 coding sequence is TGTGCCAGCAGTTTGCGGGACGATAGATGGGATACGCAGTATTTT. Its translation: CASSLRDDRWDTQYF.

This clone was detected only a few times. V is TRBV28 and J is TRBJ2-5; D remains ambiguous. Trimming shortened V by 2 bases and J by 1 base, and 5 bases separated the two germline ends. Germline V gives CDR1 MDHEN, CDR2 SYDVKM. The CDR3 has 13 amino acids. The CDR3 DNA reads as TGTGCCAGCAGTTTACCGGTCCAAGAGACCCAGTACTTC. The encoded protein is CASSLPVQETQYF.

The V call is TRBV4-3, the J call TRBJ1-3; D is uncertain. CDR1 is LGHNA and CDR2 is YSLEER in the germline V gene. Between the trimmed V and J ends, which lost 3 bases and 2 bases, there was a span of 5 bases. This CDR3 spans 13 amino acids. The CDR3 region has the DNA TGCGCCAGCAGCCAGGCAGCTGGAAACACCATATATTTT. This translates into CASSQAAGNTIYF.

This clone was detected a few times. CDR3 protein: CASSSTSGRYEQYF. CDR3 nucleotide sequence: TGTGCCAGCAGCTCGACTAGCGGGAGATACGAGCAGTACTTC. This chain connects TRBV9 to TRBJ2-7; TRBD2 matches at 12 bases. This CDR3 is built from 14 residues. V lost 4 bases, J lost 4 bases, and 3 bases stayed unmatched. CDR1 and CDR2 from the germline V gene are SGDLS and YYNGEE.

This sequence joins TRBV7-9 and TRBJ2-3; D possibly corresponds to TRBD2 (7 bases). In germline, CDR1 is SEHNR, CDR2 FQNEAQ (reference sequence). V lost 3 bases, J lost 6 bases, and 16 bases lay in between. The CDR3 has 15 amino acids. CDR3 in DNA: TGTGCCAGCAGCTTCTCGGGGGGCGTAGGGGATACGCAGTATTTT. Its translation: CASSFSGGVGDTQYF.

The chain recombines TRBV6-1 with TRBJ2-5; D may be TRBD2 (5 bases). This CDR3 is 12 amino acids long. Trimming took 2 bases from V and 5 from J, leaving 6 bases between them. Germline CDR1 and CDR2: MNHNS and SASEGT. The CDR3 sequence: CASSERGETQYF. CDR3 sequence (DNA): TGTGCCAGCAGTGAACGAGGGGAGACCCAGTACTTC.

This clone was recorded a few times. V gene TRBV30 combines with J gene TRBJ1-3; D gene uncertain. Trimming shortened V by 0 bases and J by 3 bases, and 6 bases separated the two germline ends. CDR1 and CDR2 from the germline V gene are GTSNPN and SVGIG (reference sequence). This CDR3 spans 13 amino acids. CDR3 sequence: CAWSVGVGNTIYF. CDR3 nucleotides: TGTGCCTGGAGTGTGGGAGTTGGAAACACCATATATTTT.

This clone occurred a few times. The CDR3 DNA sequence: TGTGCCAGTAGATGGGCGGGAGCCGGGGAGCTGTTTTTT. Amino acid sequence: CASRWAGAGELFF. The chain recombines TRBV19 with TRBJ2-2; 7 bases fit TRBD2. Germline V gene lookup returns CDR1 LNHDA and CDR2 SQIVND (reference sequence). V was pared by 6 bases and J by 6 bases, with 4 bases of the junction left unmatched. The CDR3 is 13 amino acids.

The rearrangement links TRBV29-1 to TRBJ2-1; the D is unclear. Trimming removed 1 base at V and 0 bases at J, with 13 bases between. Germline V gene lookup returns CDR1 SQVTM and CDR2 ANQGSEA. The CDR3 is 16 residues long. Written as DNA, the CDR3 is TGCAGCGTTGAAGTCCTAAGTTTAAGCTCCTACAATGAGCAGTTCTTC. It encodes CSVEVLSLSSYNEQFF.

V is TRBV18 and J is TRBJ2-1; D is uncertain. V lost 3 bases and J 10 bases, leaving 7 bases between the germline ends. CDR3 length equals 11 residues. Looked up from germline, CDR1 is KGHSH and CDR2 is LQKENI. For the CDR3, the DNA is TGTGCCAGCTCACCCCAATCAGAGCAGTTCTTC. Its protein is CASSPQSEQFF.

The chain links TRBV30 to TRBJ1-5; no definite D call. V was pared by 0 bases and J by 4 bases, with 10 bases between. The CDR3 contains 14 residues. Germline CDR1 and CDR2: GTSNPN and SVGIG (reference sequence). DNA of the CDR3: TGTGCCTGGAGTGTACGAGCGGGGAATCAGCCCCAGCATTTT. Amino acids: CAWSVRAGNQPQHF.

This sequence joins TRBV30 and TRBJ2-3; a weak D match, TRBD1 (5 bases). Germline CDR1 GTSNPN, CDR2 SVGIG (reference sequence). This CDR3 has 14 amino acids. With 1 base removed from V and 8 bases from J, the gap between germline ends came to 16 bases. The CDR3 DNA follows: TGTGCCTGGAGTGGGATCAACAGGCCTAGTACGCAGTATTTT. This gives the protein CAWSGINRPSTQYF.

This chain links TRBV30 with TRBJ1-1, with TRBD1 matching over 7 bases. V dropped 3 bases and J dropped 6; count of bases not matched to a gene: 4. Germline V gene sequence: CDR1 GTSNPN, CDR2 SVGIG (reference sequence). This CDR3 has 12 residues. The DNA for the CDR3 is TGTGCCTGGAGGCGACAGGGAGCTGAAGCTTTCTTT. Translating it yields CAWRRQGAEAFF.